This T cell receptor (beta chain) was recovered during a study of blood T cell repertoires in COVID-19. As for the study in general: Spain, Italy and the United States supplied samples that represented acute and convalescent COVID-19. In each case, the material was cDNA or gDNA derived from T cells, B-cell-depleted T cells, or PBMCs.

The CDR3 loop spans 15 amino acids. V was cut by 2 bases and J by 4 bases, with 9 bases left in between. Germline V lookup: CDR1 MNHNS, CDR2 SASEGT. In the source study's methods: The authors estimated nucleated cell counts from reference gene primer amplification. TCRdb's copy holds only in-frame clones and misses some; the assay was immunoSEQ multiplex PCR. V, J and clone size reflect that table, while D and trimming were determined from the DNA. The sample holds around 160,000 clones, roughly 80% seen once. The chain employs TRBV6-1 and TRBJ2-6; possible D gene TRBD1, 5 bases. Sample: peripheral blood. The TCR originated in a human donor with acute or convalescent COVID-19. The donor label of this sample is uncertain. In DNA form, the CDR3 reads TGTGCCAGCAGTGAAAGCAGGGCCGGGGCCAACGTCCTGACTTTC. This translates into CASSESRAGANVLTF.